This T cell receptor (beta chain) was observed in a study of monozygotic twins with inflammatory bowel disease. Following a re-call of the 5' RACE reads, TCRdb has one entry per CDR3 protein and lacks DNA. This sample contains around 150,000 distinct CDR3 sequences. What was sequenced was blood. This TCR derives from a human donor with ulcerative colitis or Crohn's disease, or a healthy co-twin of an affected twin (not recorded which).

CDR3 amino acids: CSAPWREDVFGSYNEQFF. The chain combines TRBV20-1 with TRBJ2-1; TCRdb outputs TRBD2, but without DNA this stays unchecked. Looked up from germline, CDR1 is DFQATT and CDR2 is SNEGSKA (reference sequence). The CDR3 runs to 18 residues.